This T cell receptor (beta chain) derives from a study of human T cells and chemical hapten exposure. The study used a library that attached unique molecular identifiers to individual cDNA molecules. Original processing methods: From 23,224 to 690,600 TCRs were found per sample, with a median of approximately 96,000. Using its own MiXCR run on the RACE reads, TCRdb lists one record per CDR3 protein. What appears here as the V and J calls and clone size reflects TCRdb's work, not the paper's. Here the sample spans roughly 90,000 distinct CDR3 sequences, about a tenth being singletons. CDR3 size: 13 residues. Germline assignment: CDR1 SGHAT and CDR2 FQNNGV. The V and J ends lost 2 bases and 5 bases respectively, with 7 bases between them. The study's findings and limits: No alteration of TCRs above 1 in 1000 frequency was seen with DPC sensitization. Each of the donors had alopecia, so their immune responses may not resemble those of healthy people.

Time point denoted: patch test 3, about 24 weeks after DPC sensitization. Treatment given: therapeutic diphenylcyclopropenone sensitization with weekly scalp DPC. This clonotype was counted at least ten times. Its antigen is unidentified. Sequencing was performed on whole blood, taken in connection with sensitization to the hapten diphenylcyclopropenone (DPC). This TCR derives from a woman aged 25 to 39 with alopecia areata. Some clones in this sample may be carry-over from other donors' samples. The chain couples TRBV11-2 to TRBJ2-1; D not resolved. CDR3 coding DNA: TGTGCCAGCAGCTTATCCCTAGACAATGAGCAGTTCTTC. Translating gives CASSLSLDNEQFF.